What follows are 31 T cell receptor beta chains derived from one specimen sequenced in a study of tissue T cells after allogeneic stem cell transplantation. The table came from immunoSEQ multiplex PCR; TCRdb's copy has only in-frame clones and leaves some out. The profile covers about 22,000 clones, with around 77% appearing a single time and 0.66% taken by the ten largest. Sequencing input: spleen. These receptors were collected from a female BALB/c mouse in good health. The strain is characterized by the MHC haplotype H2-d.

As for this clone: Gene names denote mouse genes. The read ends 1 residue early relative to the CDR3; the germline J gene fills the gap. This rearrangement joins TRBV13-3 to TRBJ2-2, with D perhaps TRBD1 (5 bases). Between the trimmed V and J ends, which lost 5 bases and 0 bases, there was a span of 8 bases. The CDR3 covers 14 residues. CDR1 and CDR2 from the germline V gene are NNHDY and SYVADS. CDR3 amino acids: CASRDNSNTGQLYF. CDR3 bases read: TGTGCCAGCAGGGACAATTCAAACACCGGGCAGCTCTAC.

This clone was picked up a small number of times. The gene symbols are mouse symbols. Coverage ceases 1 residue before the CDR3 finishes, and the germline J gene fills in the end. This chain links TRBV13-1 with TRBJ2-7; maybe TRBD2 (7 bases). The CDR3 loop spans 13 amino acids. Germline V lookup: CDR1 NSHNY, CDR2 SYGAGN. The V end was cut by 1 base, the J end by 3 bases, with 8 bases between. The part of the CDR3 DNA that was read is TGTGCCAGCAGTGATAGGGGGGGCTATGAACAGTAC. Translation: CASSDRGGYEQY. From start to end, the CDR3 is CASSDRGGYEQYF.

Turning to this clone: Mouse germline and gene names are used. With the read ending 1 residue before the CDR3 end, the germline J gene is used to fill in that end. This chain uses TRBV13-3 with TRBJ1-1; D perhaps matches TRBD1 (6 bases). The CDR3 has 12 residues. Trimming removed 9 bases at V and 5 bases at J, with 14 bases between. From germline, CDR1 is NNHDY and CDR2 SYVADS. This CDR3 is CATHRDGTEVFF. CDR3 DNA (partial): TGTGCCACCCACAGGGATGGGACAGAAGTCTTC.

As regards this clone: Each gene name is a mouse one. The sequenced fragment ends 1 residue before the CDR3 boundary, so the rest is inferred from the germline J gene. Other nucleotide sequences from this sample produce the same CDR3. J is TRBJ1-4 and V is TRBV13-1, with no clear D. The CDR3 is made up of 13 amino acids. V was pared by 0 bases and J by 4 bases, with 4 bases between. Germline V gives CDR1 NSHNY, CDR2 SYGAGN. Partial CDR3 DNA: TGTGCCAGCAGTGATGCGGGCAACGAAAGATTATTT. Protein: CASSDAGNERLF. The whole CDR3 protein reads CASSDAGNERLFF.

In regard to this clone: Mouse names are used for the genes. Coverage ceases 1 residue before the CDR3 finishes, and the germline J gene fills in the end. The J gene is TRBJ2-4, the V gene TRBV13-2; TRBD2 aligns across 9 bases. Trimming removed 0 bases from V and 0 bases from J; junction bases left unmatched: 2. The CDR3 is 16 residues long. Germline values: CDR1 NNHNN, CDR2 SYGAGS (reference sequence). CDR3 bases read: TGTGCCAGCGGTGATGGCTGGGGGGGTAGTCAAAACACCTTGTAC. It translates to CASGDGWGGSQNTLY. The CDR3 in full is CASGDGWGGSQNTLYF.

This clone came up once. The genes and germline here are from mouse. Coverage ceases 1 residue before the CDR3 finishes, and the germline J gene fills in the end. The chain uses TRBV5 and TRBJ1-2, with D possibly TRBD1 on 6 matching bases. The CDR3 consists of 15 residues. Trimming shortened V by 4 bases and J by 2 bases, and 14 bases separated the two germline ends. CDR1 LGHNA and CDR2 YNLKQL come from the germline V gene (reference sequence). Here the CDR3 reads CASSPPGQRNSDYTF. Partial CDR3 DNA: TGTGCCAGCAGCCCCCCGGGACAAAGGAACTCCGACTACACC.

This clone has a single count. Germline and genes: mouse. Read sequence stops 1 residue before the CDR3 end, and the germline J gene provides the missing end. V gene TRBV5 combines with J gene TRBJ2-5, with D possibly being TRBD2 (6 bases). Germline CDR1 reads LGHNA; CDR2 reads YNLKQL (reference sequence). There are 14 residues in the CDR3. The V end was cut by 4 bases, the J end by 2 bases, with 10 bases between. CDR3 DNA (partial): TGTGCCAGCAGCCGACTGGAGCTCCAAGACACCCAGTAC. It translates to CASSRLELQDTQY. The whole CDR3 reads CASSRLELQDTQYF.

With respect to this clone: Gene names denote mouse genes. CDR3 amino acids: CGVKGISYEQYF. CDR3 DNA (partial): TGTGGAGTTAAGGGGATCTCCTATGAACAGTAC. V and J are TRBV20 and TRBJ2-7; weak D call: TRBD1 (5 bases). The read ends 1 residue before the CDR3 terminus; that terminus is restored from the germline J gene. There are 12 residues in the CDR3. CDR1 and CDR2 (germline): GFQATS, STVNSAI.

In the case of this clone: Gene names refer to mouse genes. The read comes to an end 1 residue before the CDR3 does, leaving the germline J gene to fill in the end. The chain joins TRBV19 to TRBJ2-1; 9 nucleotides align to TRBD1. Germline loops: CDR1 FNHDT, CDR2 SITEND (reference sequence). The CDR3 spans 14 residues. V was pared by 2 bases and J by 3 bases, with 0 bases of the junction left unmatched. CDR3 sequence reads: CASSMTGGYAEQFF. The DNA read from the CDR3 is TGTGCCAGCAGTATGACAGGGGGCTATGCTGAGCAGTTC.

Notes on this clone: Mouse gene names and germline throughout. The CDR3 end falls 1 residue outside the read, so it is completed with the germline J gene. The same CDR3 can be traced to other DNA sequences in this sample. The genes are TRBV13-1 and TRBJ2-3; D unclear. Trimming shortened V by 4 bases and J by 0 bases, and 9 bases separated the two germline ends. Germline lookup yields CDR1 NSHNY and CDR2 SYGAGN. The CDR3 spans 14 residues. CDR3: CASSWDNSAETLYF. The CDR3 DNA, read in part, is TGTGCCAGCAGTTGGGATAATAGTGCAGAAACGCTGTAT.

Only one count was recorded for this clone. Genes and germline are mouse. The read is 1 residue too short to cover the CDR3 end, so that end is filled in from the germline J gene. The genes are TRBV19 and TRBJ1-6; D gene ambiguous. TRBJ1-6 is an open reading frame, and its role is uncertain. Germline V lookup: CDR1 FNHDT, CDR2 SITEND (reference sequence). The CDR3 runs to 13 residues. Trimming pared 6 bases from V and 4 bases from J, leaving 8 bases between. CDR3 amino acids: CASKNKYNSPLYF. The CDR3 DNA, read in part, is TGTGCCAGCAAGAACAAATATAATTCGCCCCTCTAC.

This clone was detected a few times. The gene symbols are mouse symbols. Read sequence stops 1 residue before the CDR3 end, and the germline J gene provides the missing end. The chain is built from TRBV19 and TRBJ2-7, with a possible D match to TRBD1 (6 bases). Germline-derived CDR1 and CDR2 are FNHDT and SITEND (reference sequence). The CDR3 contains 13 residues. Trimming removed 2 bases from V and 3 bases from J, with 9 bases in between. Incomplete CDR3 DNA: TGTGCCAGCAGTATGGGGGACATCTATGAACAGTAC. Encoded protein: CASSMGDIYEQY. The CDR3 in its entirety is CASSMGDIYEQYF.

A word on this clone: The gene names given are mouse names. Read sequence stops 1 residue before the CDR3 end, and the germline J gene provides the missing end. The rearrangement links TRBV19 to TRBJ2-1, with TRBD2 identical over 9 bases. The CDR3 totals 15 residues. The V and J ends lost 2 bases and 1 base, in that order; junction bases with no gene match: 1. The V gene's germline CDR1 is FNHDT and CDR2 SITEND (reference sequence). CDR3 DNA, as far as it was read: TGTGCCAGCAGTATGCTGGGGGGGAACTATGCTGAGCAGTTC. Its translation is CASSMLGGNYAEQF. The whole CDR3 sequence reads CASSMLGGNYAEQFF. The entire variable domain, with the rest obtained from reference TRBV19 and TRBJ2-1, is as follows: GGIITQTPKFLIGQEGQKLTLKCQQNFNHDTMYWYRQDSGKGLRLIYYSITENDLQKGDLSEGYDASREKKSSFSLTVTSAQKNEMAVFLCASSMLGGNYAEQFFGPGTRLTVL.

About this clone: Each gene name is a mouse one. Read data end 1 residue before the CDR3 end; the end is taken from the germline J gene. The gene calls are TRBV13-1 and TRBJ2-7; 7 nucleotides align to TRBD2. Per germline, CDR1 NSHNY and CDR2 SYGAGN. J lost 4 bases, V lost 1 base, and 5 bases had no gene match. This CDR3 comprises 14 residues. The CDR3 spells CASSDRVGGYEQYF. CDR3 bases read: TGTGCCAGCAGTGATAGAGTGGGGGGATATGAACAGTAC.

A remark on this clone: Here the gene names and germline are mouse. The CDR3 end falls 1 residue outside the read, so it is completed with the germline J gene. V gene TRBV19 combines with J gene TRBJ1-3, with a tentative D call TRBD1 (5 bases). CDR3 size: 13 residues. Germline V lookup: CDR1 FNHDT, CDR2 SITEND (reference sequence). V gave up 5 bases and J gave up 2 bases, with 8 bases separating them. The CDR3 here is CASSPGPGNTLYF. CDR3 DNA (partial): TGTGCCAGCAGCCCGGGACCTGGAAATACGCTCTAT.

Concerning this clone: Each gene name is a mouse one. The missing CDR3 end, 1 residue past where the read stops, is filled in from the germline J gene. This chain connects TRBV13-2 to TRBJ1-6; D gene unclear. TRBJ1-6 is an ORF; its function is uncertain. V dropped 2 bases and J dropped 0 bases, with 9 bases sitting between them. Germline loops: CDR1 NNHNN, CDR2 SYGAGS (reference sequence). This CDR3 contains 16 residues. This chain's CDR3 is CASGEPGFSYNSPLYF. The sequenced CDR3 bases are TGTGCCAGCGGTGAACCGGGGTTTTCCTATAATTCGCCCCTCTAC.

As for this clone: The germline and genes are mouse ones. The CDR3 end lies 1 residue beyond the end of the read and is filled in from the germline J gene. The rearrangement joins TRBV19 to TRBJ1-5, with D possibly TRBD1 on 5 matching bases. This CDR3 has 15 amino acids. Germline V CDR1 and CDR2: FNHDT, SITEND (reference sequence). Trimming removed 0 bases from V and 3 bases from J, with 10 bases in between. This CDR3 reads CASSIATGGNQAPLF. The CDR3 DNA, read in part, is TGTGCCAGCAGTATAGCTACGGGGGGCAACCAGGCTCCGCTT.

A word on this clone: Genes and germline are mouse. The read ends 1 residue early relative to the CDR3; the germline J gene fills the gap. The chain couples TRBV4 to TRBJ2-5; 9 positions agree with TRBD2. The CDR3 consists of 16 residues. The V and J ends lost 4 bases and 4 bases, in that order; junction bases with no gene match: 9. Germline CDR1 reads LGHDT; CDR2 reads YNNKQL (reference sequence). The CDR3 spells CASSFPSTGGEDTQYF. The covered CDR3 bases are TGTGCCAGCAGCTTCCCGTCGACTGGGGGAGAAGACACCCAGTAC.

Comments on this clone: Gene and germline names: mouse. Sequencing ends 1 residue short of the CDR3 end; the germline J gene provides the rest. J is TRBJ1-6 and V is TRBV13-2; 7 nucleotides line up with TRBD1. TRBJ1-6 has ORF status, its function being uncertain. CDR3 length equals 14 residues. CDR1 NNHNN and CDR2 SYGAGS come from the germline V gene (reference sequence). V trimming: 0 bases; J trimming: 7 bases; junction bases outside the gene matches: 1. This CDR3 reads CASGDAGGNSPLYF. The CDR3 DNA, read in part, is TGTGCCAGCGGTGATGCAGGGGGGAATTCGCCCCTCTAC.

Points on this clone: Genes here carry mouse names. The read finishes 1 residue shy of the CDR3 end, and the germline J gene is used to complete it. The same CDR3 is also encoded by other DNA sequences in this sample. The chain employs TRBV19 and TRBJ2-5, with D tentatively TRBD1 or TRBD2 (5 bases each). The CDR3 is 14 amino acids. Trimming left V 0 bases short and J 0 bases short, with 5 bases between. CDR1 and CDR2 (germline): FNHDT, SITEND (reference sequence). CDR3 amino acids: CASSIGGNQDTQYF. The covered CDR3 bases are TGTGCCAGCAGTATAGGGGGGAACCAAGACACCCAGTAC.

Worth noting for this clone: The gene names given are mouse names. The CDR3 loop is CASSPGGKEEQYF. The CDR3 bases that were read are TGTGCCAGCAGTCCTGGGGGGAAAGAGGAACAGTAC. V and J are TRBV3 and TRBJ2-7; 8 bases align to TRBD2. The read falls 1 residue short of the CDR3 end, and the missing part is taken from the germline J gene. Unmatched junction bases numbered 8, after V lost 6 bases and J lost 7 bases. This CDR3 spans 13 amino acids. Per germline, CDR1 SNHLY and CDR2 FYNGKV (reference sequence).

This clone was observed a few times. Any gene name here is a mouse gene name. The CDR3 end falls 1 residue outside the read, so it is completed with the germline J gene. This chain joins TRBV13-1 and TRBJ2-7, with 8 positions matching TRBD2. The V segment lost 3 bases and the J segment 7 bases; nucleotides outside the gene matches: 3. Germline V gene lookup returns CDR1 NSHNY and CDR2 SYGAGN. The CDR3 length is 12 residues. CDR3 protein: CASSVWGEEQYF. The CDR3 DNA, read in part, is TGTGCCAGCAGTGTCTGGGGGGAGGAACAGTAC.

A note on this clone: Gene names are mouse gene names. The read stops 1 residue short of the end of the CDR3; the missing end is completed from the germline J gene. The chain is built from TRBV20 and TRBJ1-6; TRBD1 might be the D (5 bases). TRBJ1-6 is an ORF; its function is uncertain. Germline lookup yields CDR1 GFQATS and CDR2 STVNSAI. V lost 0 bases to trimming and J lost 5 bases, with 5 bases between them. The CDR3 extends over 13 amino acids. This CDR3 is CGAREGDNSPLYF. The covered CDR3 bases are TGTGGTGCTAGGGAAGGGGATAATTCGCCCCTCTAC.

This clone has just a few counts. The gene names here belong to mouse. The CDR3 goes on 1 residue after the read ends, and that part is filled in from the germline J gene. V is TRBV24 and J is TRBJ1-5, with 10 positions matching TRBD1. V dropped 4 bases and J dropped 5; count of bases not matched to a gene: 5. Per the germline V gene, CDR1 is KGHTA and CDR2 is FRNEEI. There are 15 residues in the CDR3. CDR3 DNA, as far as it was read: TGTGCCAGCAGTCCACCGGGACAGGGGCACCAGGCTCCGCTT. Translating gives CASSPPGQGHQAPL. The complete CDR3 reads CASSPPGQGHQAPLF.

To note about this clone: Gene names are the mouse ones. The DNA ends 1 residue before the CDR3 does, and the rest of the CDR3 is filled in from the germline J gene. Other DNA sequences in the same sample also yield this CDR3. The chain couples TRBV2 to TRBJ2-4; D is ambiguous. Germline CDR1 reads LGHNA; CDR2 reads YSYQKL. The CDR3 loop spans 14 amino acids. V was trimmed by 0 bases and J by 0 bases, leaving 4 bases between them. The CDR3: CASSQDGSQNTLYF. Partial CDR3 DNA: TGTGCCAGCAGCCAAGATGGTAGTCAAAACACCTTGTAC.

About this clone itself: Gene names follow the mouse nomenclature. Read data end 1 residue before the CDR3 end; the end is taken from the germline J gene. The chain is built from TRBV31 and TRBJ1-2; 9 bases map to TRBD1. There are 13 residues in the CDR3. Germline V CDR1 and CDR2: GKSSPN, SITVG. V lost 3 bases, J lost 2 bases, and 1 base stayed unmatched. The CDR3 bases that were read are TGTGCCTGGAGCGGGACAGGGAACTCCGACTACACC. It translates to CAWSGTGNSDYT. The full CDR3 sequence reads CAWSGTGNSDYTF.

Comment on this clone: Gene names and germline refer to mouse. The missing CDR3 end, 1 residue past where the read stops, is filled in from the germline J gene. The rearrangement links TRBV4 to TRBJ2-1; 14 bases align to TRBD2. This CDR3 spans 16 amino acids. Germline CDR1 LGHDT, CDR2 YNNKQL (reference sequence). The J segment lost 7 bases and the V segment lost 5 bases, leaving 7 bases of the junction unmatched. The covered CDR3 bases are TGTGCCAGCAGCCCGGGACTGGGGGGGCGCGGGGCTGAGCAGTTC. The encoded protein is CASSPGLGGRGAEQF. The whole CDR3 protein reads CASSPGLGGRGAEQFF.

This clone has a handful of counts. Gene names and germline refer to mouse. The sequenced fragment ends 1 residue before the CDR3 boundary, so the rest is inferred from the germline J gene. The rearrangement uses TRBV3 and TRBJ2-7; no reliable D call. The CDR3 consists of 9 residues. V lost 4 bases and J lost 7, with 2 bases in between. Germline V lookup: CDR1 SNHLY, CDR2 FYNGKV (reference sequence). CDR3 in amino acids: CASSSEQYF. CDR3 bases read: TGTGCCAGCAGCTCGGAACAGTAC.

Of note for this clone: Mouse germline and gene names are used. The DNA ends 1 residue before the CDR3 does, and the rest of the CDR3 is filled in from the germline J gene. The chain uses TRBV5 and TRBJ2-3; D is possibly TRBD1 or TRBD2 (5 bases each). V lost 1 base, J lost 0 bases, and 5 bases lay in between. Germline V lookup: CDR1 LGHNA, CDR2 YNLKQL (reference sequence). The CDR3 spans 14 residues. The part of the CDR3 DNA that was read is TGTGCCAGCAGCCAAGGGGACAGTGCAGAAACGCTGTAT. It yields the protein CASSQGDSAETLY. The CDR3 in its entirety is CASSQGDSAETLYF.

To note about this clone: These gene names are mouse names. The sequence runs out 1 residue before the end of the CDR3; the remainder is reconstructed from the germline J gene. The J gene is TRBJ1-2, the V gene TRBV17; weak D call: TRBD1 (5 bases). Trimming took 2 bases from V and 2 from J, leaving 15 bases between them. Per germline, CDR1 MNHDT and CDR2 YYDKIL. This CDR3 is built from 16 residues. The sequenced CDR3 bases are TGTGCTAGCAGTAGACCTCCCTCAGGGAGCAACTCCGACTACACC. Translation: CASSRPPSGSNSDYT. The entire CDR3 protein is CASSRPPSGSNSDYTF.

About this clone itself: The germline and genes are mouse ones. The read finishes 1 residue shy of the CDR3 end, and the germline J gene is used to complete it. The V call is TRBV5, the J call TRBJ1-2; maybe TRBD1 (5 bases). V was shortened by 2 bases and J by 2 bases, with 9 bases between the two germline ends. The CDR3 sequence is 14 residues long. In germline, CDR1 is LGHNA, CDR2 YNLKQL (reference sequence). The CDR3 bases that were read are TGTGCCAGCAGCCAAACCCCAGGGAACTCCGACTACACC. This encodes CASSQTPGNSDYT. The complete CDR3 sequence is CASSQTPGNSDYTF.